The present T cell receptor beta chain was sequenced within a study of blood T cell repertoires in COVID-19. Across the whole study: Donors in the United States, Italy and Spain gave samples during acute or convalescent COVID-19. T cells, B-cell-depleted T cells, or PBMCs provided the cDNA or gDNA that served as material.

This CDR3 contains 16 residues. Germline assignment: CDR1 SGHVS and CDR2 FQNEAQ. Trimming left V 2 bases short and J 0 bases short, with 8 bases between. Original data processing: Estimation of nucleated cell counts was performed using reference gene primer amplification. Repertoires were generated with immunoSEQ multiplex PCR, while TCRdb's copy carries only in-frame clones and drops some. V and J calls and clone size come straight from that table; D and trimming were deduced from the DNA. The sample lists about 210,000 clones; about 83% were seen once. The specimen was peripheral blood. The sequence was collected from a man aged 55 to 69 who had recovered from COVID-19. This chain uses TRBV7-8 with TRBJ1-6, with D unclear. The CDR3 loop is CASSLFSLSYNSPLHF. The CDR3 DNA reads as TGTGCCAGCAGCTTATTCTCACTCTCCTATAATTCACCCCTCCACTTT.